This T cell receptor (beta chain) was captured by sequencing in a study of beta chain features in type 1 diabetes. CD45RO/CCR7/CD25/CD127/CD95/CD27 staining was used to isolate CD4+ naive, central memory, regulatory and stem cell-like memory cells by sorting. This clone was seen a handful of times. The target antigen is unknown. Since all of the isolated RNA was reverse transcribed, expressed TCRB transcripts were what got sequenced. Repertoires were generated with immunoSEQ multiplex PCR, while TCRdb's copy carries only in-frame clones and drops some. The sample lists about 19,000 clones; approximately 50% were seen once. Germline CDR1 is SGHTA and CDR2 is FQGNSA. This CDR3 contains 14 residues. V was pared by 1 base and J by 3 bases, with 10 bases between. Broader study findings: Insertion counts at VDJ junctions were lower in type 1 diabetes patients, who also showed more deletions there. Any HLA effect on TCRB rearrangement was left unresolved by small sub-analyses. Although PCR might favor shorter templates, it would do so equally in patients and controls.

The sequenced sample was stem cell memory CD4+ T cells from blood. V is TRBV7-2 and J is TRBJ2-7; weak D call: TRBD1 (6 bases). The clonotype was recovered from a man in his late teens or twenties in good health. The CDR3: CASSLDGQNYEQYF. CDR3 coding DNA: TGTGCCAGCAGCTTAGACGGACAGAACTACGAGCAGTACTTC.